This T cell receptor (beta chain) was profiled in a study of blood T cell repertoires in COVID-19. Whole-study context: Spain, Italy and the United States supplied samples that represented acute and convalescent COVID-19.

Profiling relied on immunoSEQ multiplex PCR, and the TCRdb table lists in-frame clones only, not all of them. The sample yields under 250,000 clones, 80% to 90% seen once. V lost 3 bases and J 2 bases, leaving 10 bases between the germline ends. This CDR3 spans 14 amino acids. Germline assignment: CDR1 SGHNT and CDR2 YYREEE (reference sequence). This clone has a handful of counts. The TCR was taken from a woman in her forties or fifties with active or convalescent COVID-19. The sequencing input was peripheral blood. V and J are TRBV5-4 and TRBJ2-3; no reliable D call. In DNA, the CDR3 is TGTGCCAGCAGCTCCCCACTACCCACAGATACGCAGTATTTT. It yields the protein CASSSPLPTDTQYF.